This T cell receptor beta chain was identified in a study of technical replicates of blood from several donors. The J segment lost 6 bases and the V segment lost 0 bases, leaving 3 bases of the junction unmatched. CDR3 length: 14 amino acids. Germline CDR1 reads SGHRS; CDR2 reads YFSETQ. Produced via immunoSEQ multiplex PCR; TCRdb's table is partial and in-frame only. The sample lists roughly 76,000 clones, 94% occurring once. The chain carries TRBV5-1 and TRBJ2-1; 7 bases are a match to TRBD2. The sequenced sample consisted of T cells isolated from PBMCs. The TCR comes from a human donor in good health. The CDR3 DNA reads as TGCGCCAGCAGCTTGGGGGGGGGTTCCAATGAGCAGTTCTTC. It codes for CASSLGGGSNEQFF.